This TCR beta chain came from a study of T cells after yellow fever vaccination. The authors made TCR cDNA by 5'RACE template switching, adding a universal primer site and UMIs. TCRdb recomputed calls from the 5' RACE reads with MiXCR, one row per CDR3 protein. The sample contains 450,000 to 600,000 distinct CDR3 sequences, about 14% of which appear only once. This clonotype showed up just a few times. This CDR3 contains 12 residues. The junction had 3 bases not matched to a gene; V was cut back by 1 base and J by 12 bases. Here the sequenced sample was PBMCs, taken on the day of the yellow fever booster vaccination. This TCR derives from a man younger than 45 who received the YFV17D yellow fever vaccine. V and J are TRBV12-3 or TRBV12-4 and TRBJ2-1; 7 bases fit TRBD2. CDR3: CASSLGGGGQFF. In DNA form, the CDR3 reads TGTGCCAGCAGTTTAGGAGGCGGGGGGCAGTTCTTC.